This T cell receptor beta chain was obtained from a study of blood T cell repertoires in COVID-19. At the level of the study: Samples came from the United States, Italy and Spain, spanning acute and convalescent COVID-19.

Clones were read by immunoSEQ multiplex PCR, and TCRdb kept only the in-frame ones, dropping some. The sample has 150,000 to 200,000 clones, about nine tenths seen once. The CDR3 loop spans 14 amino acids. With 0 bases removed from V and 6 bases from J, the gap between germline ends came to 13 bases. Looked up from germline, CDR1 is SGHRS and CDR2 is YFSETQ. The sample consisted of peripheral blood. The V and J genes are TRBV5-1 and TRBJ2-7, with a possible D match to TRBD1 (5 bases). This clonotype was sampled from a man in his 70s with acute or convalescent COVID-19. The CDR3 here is CASSLGWGSVEQYF. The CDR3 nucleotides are TGCGCCAGCAGCTTGGGGTGGGGCTCGGTCGAGCAGTACTTC.